The next 7 T cell receptor beta chains were all read from a single sample in a study of vaccination and CD4 T cells after COVID-19. Treatment meaning: roughly 11-day PBMC culture with coronavirus spike peptide pools or control peptides (ViraFEST assay). Oncomine TCR Beta short-read sequencing was applied to DNA from cultured CD4+ T cells. Each CDR3 protein gets one entry after TCRdb re-called the PCR reads with MiXCR. The sample holds about 19,000 distinct CDR3 sequences; under 80% are singletons and the top ten take roughly 8.3%. These receptors are not linked to any known antigen. The sequencing input was CD4+ T cells from blood, cultured in vitro. Receptors originate from a human donor who had recovered from COVID-19.

The chain recombines TRBV7-2 with TRBJ2-2; D ambiguous. The CDR3 has 14 residues. The V gene lost 1 base and the J gene lost 5 bases, with 8 bases spanning the gap. Germline assignment: CDR1 SGHTA and CDR2 FQGNSA. CDR3 loop: CASSLVMGTGELFF. CDR3 nucleotide sequence: TGTGCCAGCAGCTTAGTGATGGGGACCGGGGAGCTGTTTTTT.

CDR3: CASSPGTGNYEQYF. CDR3 DNA: TGCGCCAGCAGCCCCGGGACAGGGAACTACGAGCAGTACTTC. This sequence joins TRBV5-1 and TRBJ2-7, with 9 bases identical to TRBD1. There are 14 residues in the CDR3. CDR1 is SGHRS, CDR2 YFSETQ, per germline. V gave up 4 bases and J gave up 3 bases; unmatched junction bases: 5.

This chain uses TRBV12-3 or TRBV12-4 with TRBJ1-6; a possible D gene is TRBD1 (6 bases). Trimming pared 7 bases from V and 4 bases from J, leaving 26 bases between. This CDR3 comprises 19 residues. The CDR3: CASTYSRGAPWGYNSPLHF. The CDR3 DNA follows: TGTGCCAGCACCTACAGCAGGGGCGCGCCATGGGGATATAATTCACCCCTCCACTTT.

The chain is built from TRBV7-2 and TRBJ2-2; 8 bases agree with TRBD1. The germline CDR1 and CDR2 sequences are SGHTA and FQGNSA. Unmatched junction bases numbered 5, after V lost 5 bases and J lost 6 bases. The CDR3 consists of 14 residues. The CDR3 loop is CASSPQQGAGELFF. The CDR3 coding sequence is TGTGCCAGCAGCCCCCAACAGGGGGCCGGGGAGCTGTTTTTT.

The gene calls are TRBV6-2 or TRBV6-3 and TRBJ2-1, with 15 bases identical to TRBD2. Germline CDR1 and CDR2: MNHEY and SVGEGT. The CDR3 is made up of 17 amino acids. Unmatched junction bases numbered 9, after V lost 5 bases and J lost 7 bases. CDR3 protein: CASSGGLAGGPGNEQFF. The CDR3 nucleotides are TGTGCCAGCAGTGGCGGACTAGCGGGAGGGCCAGGAAATGAGCAGTTCTTC.

This clonotype was seen once. V gene TRBV10-3 combines with J gene TRBJ2-3; 7 nucleotides line up with TRBD1. Germline CDR1 is ENHRY and CDR2 is SYGVKD. V lost 6 bases and J lost 6; bases outside the gene matches: 3. The CDR3 consists of 12 residues. CDR3 protein: CAIRGQLDTQYF. The CDR3 DNA is TGTGCCATCAGGGGACAGCTGGATACGCAGTATTTT.

This clonotype occurred once. The chain links TRBV12-3 or TRBV12-4 to TRBJ2-5; 8 bases fit TRBD1. V shed 6 bases, J shed 5 bases, and the junction held 5 bases outside the gene matches. There are 13 residues in the CDR3. The CDR3 region has the DNA TGTGCCAGCAGCACAGGGGGGCGGGAGACCCAGTACTTC. Translating gives CASSTGGRETQYF.